This T cell receptor beta chain was sequenced for a study of long-term antiretroviral therapy in people with HIV. After removal of 2 bases from V and 2 bases from J, the junction contained 6 bases not matched to a gene. The CDR3 length is 16 residues. Germline CDR1 MNHEY, CDR2 SVGAGI. One or more pre-ART and two or more post-ART PBMC samples were available from each donor. Of note for this clone: Its antigen is unidentified.

Version v3.0 of the immunoSEQ assay was performed at survey level. TCRdb keeps only in-frame clones here, not all; method: immunoSEQ multiplex PCR. Of about 39,000 clones in the sample, 85% to 90% were seen once. Study-wide findings and caveats: Compared with controls, HIV repertoires showed narrower CDR3 length ranges.

This chain links TRBV6-5 with TRBJ2-7, with 10 bases matching TRBD1. The sequencing used unsorted PBMCs, collected 1.2 years after starting antiretroviral therapy. This receptor was identified in a woman aged 45-65 years with HIV. CDR3 region: CASSYQDRGSPYEQYF. CDR3 nucleotides: TGTGCCAGCAGTTACCAGGACAGGGGGTCCCCCTACGAGCAGTACTTC.